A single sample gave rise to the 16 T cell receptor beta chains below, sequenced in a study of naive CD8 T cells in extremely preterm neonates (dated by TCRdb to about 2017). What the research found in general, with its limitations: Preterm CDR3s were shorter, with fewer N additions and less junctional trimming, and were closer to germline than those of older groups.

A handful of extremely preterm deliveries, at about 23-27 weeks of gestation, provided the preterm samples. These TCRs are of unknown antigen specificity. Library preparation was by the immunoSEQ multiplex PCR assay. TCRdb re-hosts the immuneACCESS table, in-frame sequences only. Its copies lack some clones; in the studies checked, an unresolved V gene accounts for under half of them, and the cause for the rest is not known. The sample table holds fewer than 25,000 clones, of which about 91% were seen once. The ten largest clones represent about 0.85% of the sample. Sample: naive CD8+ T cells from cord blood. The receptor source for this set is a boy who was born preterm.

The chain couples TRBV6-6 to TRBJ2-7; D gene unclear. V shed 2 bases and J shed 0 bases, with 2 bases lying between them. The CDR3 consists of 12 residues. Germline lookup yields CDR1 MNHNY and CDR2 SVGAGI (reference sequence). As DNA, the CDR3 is TGTGCCAGCAGTTACAGCTCCTACGAGCAGTACTTC. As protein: CASSYSSYEQYF.

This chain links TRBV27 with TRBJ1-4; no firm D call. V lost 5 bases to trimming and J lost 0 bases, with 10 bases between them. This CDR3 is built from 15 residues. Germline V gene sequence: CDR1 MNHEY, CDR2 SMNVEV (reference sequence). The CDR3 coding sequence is TGTGCCAGCAGTGCCCGACAAACAACTAATGAAAAACTGTTTTTT. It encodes CASSARQTTNEKLFF.

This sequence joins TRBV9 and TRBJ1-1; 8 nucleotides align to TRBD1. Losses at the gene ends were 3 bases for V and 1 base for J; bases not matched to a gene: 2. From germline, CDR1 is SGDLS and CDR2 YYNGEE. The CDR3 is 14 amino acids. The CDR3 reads CASSAGTGNTEAFF. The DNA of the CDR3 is TGTGCCAGCAGCGCCGGGACAGGGAACACTGAAGCTTTCTTT.

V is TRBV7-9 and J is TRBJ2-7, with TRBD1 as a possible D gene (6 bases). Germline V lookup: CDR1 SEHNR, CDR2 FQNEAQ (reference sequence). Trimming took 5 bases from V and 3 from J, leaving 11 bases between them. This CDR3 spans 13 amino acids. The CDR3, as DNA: TGTGCCAGCAGCATCCGGGACAACTACGAGCAGTACTTC. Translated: CASSIRDNYEQYF. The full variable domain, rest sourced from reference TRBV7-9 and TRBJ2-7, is DTGVSQNPRHKITKRGQNVTFRCDPISEHNRLYWYRQTLGQGPEFLTYFQNEAQLEKSRLLSDRFSAERPKGSFSTLEIQRTEQGDSAMYLCASSIRDNYEQYFGPGTRLTVT.

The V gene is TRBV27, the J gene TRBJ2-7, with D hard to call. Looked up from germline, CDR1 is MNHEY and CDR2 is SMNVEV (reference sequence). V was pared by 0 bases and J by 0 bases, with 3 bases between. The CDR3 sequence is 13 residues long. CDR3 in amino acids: CASSLSISYEQYF. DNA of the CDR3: TGTGCCAGCAGTTTATCGATCTCCTACGAGCAGTACTTC.

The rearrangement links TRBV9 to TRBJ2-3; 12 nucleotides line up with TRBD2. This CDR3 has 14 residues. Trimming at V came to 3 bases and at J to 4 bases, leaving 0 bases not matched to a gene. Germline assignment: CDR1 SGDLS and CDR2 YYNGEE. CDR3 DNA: TGTGCCAGCAGCGCTAGCGGGGGGGCAGATACGCAGTATTTT. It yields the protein CASSASGGADTQYF.

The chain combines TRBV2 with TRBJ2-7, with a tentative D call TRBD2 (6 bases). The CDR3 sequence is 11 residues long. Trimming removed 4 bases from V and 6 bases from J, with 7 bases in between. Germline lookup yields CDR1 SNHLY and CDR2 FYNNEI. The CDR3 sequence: CASSGRGEQYF. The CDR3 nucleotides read TGTGCCAGCAGTGGGAGGGGCGAGCAGTACTTC.

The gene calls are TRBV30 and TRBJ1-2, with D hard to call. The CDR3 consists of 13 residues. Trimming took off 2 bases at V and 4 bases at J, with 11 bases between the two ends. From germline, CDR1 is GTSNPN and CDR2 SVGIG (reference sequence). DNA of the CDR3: TGTGCCTGGAGTCTAATCTATAGCTATGGCTACACCTTC. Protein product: CAWSLIYSYGYTF.

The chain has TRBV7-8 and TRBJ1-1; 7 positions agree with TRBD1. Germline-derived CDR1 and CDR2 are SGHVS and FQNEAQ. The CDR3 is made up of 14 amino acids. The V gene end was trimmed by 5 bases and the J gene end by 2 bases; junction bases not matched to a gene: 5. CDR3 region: CASSVRDRNTEAFF. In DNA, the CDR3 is TGTGCCAGCAGCGTCCGGGACAGAAACACTGAAGCTTTCTTT.

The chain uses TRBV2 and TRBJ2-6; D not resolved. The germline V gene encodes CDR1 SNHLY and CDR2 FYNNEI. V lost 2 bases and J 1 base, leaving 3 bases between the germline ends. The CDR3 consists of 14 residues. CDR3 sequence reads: CASSEPSGANVLTF. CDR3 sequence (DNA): TGTGCCAGCAGTGAACCATCTGGGGCCAACGTCCTGACTTTC.

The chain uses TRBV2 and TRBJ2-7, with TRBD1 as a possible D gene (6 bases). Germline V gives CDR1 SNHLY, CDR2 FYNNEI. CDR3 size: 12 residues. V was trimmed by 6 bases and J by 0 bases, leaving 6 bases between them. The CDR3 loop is CASRDSSYEQYF. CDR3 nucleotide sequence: TGTGCCAGCAGGGACAGCTCCTACGAGCAGTACTTC.

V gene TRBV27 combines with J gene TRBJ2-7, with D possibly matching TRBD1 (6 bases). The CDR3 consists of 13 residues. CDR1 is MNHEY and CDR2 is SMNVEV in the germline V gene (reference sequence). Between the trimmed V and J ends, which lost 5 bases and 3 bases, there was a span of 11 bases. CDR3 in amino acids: CASSPGQNYEQYF. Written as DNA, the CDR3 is TGTGCCAGCAGTCCGGGACAAAACTACGAGCAGTACTTC.

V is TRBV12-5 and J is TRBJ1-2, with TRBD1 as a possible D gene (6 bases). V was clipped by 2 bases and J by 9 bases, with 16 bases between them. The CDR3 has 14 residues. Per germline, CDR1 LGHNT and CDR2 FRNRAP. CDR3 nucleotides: TGTGCTAGTGGTTTGACAGGGAGCTCGATCAGCTACACCTTC. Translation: CASGLTGSSISYTF.

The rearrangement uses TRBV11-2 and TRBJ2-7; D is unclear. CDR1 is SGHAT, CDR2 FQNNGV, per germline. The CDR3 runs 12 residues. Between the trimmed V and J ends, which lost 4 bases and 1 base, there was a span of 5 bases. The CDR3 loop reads CASSSLSYEQYF. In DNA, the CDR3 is TGTGCCAGCAGCTCGTTATCCTACGAGCAGTACTTC.

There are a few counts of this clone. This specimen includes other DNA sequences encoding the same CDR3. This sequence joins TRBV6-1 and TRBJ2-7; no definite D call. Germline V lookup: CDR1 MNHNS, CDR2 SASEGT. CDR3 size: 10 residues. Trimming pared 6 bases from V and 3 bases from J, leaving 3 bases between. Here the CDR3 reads CASRGYEQYF. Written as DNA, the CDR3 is TGTGCCAGCAGGGGCTACGAGCAGTACTTC.

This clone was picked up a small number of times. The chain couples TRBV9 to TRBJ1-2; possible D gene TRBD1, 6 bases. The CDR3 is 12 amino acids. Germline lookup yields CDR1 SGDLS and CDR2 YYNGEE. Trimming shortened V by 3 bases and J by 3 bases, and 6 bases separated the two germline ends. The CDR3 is CASSGQDYGYTF. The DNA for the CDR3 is TGTGCCAGCAGCGGACAGGACTATGGCTACACCTTC.